This entry features one T cell receptor (beta chain) sequence. Its antigen is undetermined. cDNA molecules, individually, were tagged with unique molecular identifiers. A single record per CDR3 protein comes from TCRdb applying MiXCR to the 5' RACE reads. The sample records more than 75,000 distinct CDR3 sequences, 14% being singletons. This sample is drawn from a study of early T cells in non-severe SARS-CoV-2 infection. The overall study: From unsorted whole blood, bulk RNA was sequenced, and the chains remained unpaired.

The germline V gene encodes CDR1 SGHTA and CDR2 FQGNSA. This CDR3 is 16 amino acids long. V shed 0 bases, J shed 4 bases, and the junction held 7 bases outside the gene matches. Overall study findings and caveats: VDJdb matching favored anti-spike CD8 responses, missing private and CD4 specificities.

Sequencing input: whole blood. The V and J genes are TRBV7-2 and TRBJ1-1, with 8 bases fitting TRBD1. This receptor was identified in an adult who was a healthcare worker with PCR-confirmed SARS-CoV-2 infection or an uninfected control (not recorded which). CDR3 sequence (DNA): TGTGCCAGCAGCTTAGCCGCAACAGGGGGGCTCACTGAAGCTTTCTTT. Residues: CASSLAATGGLTEAFF.